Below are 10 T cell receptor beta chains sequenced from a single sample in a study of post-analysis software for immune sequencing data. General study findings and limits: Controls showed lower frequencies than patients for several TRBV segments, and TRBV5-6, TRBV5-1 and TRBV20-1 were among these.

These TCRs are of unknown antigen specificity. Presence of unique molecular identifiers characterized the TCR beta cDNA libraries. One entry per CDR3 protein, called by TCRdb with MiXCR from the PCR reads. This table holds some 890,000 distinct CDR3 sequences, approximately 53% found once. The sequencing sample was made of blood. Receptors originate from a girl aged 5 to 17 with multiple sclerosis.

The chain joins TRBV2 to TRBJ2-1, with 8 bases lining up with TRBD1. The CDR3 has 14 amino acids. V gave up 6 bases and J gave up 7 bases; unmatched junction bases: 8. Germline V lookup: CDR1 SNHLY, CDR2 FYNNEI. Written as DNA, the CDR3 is TGTGCCAGCAGACTCGCCAGGGGGCGGAATGAGCAGTTCTTC. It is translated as CASRLARGRNEQFF.

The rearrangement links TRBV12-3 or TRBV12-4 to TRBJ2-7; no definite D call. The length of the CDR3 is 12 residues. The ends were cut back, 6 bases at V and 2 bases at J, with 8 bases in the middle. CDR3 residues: CASRRPPYEQYF. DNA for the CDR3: TGTGCCAGCAGGAGGCCCCCCTACGAGCAGTACTTC.

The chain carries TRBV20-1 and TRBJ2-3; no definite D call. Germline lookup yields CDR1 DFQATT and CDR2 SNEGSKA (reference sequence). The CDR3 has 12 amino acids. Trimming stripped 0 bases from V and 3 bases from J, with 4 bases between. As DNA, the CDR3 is TGCAGTGCTAGAGATATAACAGATACGCAGTATTTT. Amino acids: CSARDITDTQYF.

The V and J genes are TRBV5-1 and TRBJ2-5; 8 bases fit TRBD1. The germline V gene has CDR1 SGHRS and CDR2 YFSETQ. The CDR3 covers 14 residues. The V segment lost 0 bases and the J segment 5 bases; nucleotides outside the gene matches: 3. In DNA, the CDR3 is TGCGCCAGCAGCTTGGAACAGGGGGTGGAGACCCAGTACTTC. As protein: CASSLEQGVETQYF.

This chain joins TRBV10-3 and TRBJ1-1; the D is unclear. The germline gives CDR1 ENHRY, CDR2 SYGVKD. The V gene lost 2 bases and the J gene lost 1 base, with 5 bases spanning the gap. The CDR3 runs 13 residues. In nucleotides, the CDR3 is TGTGCCATCAGTGAGATCCAGAACACTGAAGCTTTCTTT. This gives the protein CAISEIQNTEAFF.

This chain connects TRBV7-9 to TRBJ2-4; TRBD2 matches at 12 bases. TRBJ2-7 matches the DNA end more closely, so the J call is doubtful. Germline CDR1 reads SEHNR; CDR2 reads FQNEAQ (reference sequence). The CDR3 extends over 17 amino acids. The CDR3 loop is CASSRRLAGGSAYEQYF. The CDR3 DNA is TGTGCCAGCAGCCGACGGCTAGCGGGAGGGTCCGCCTACGAGCAGTACTTC.

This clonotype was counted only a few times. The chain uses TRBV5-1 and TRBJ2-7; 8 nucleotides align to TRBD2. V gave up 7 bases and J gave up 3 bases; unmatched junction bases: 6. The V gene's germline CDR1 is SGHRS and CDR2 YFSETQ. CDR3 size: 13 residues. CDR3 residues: CASAPREDYEQYF. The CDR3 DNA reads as TGCGCCAGCGCTCCGCGGGAGGACTACGAGCAGTACTTC. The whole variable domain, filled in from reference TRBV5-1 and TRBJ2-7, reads KAGVTQTPRYLIKTRGQQVTLSCSPISGHRSVSWYQQTPGQGLQFLFEYFSETQRNKGNFPGRFSGRQFSNSRSEMNVSTLELGDSALYLCASAPREDYEQYFGPGTRLTVT.

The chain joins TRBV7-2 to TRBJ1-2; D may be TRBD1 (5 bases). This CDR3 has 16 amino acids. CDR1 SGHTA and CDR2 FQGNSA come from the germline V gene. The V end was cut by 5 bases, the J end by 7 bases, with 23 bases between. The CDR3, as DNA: TGTGCCAGCAGCCCGGGGGTGCGGGTAGAGCTTTTTGGCTACACCTTC. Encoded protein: CASSPGVRVELFGYTF.

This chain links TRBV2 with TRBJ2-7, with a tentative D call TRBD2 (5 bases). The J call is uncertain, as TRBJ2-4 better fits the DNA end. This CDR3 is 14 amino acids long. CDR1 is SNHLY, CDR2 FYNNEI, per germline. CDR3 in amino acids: CASSESMGVDIQYF. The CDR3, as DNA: TGTGCCAGCAGTGAATCTATGGGAGTGGACATTCAGTACTTC.

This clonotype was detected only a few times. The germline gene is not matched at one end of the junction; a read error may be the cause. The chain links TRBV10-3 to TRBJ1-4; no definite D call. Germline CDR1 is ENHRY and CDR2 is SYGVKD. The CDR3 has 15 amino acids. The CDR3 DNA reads TGTGCCATCAGGGAGTCGAGGGTGAGGCGGGAAAAACTGTTTTTT. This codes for CAIRESRVRREKLFF.